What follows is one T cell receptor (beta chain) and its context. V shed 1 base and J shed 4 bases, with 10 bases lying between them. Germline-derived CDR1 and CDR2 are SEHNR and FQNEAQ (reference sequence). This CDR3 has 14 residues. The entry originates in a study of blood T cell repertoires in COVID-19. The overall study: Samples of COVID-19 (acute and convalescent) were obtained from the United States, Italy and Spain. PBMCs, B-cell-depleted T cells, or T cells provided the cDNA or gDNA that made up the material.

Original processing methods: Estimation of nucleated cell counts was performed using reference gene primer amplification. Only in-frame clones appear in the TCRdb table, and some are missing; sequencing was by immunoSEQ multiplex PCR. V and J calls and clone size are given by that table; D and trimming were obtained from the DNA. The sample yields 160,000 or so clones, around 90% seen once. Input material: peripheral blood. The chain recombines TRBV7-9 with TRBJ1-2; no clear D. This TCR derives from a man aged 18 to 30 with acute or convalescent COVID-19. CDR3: CASSLGDSGYGYTF. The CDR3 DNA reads TGTGCCAGCAGCTTAGGAGATTCCGGCTATGGCTACACCTTC.